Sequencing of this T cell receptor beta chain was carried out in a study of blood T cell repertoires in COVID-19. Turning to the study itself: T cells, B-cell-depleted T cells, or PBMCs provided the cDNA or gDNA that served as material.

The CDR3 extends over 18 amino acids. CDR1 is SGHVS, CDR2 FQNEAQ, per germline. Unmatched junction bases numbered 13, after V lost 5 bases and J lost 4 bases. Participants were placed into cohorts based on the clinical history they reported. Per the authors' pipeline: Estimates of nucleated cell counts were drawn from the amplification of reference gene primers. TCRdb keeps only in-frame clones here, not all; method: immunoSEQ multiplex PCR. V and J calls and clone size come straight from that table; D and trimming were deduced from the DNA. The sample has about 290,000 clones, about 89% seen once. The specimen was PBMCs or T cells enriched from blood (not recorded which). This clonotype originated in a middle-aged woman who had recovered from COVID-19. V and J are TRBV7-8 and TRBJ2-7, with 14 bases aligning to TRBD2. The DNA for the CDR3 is TGTGCCAGCAGCGTCACGGGACTAGCGGGGGCAACGAGATACGAGCAGTACTTC. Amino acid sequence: CASSVTGLAGATRYEQYF.